This TCR beta chain was documented in a study of shared clonotypes between healthy human individuals. Overall study results and limits: The small donor group covered limited genetic and exposure diversity. Some clonotypes were shared by all four sorted-subset donors, while others were not shared. The non-shared ones had lower generation probabilities than the shared ones.

Around 220 ng DNA, tens of thousands of T cell genomes, went into each sorted-subset replicate PCR. Here immunoSEQ multiplex PCR was the method, and the copy in TCRdb shows in-frame clones only, minus some. The data show some 2.4 million clones, with 93% seen just once and roughly 0.36% held by the top ten. Into CD45RA+ naive and CD45RA-negative memory subsets, the CD4+ cells were split. With 2 bases removed from V and 5 bases from J, the gap between germline ends came to 7 bases. This CDR3 is built from 13 residues. Per the germline V gene, CDR1 is SNHLY and CDR2 is FYNNEI. Notes on this clone: Its antigen is undetermined.

Specimen: naive CD4+ T cells from PBMCs. Subset described: CD45RA+ positively selected. This chain uses TRBV2 with TRBJ1-5; D is perhaps TRBD1 (5 bases). The TCR sequence derives from a man aged 18-30 years in good health. Some clones in this sample may be carry-over from other donors' samples. In nucleotides, the CDR3 is TGTGCCAGCAGTGAAAGGGGTCATCAGCCCCAGCATTTT. This sequence encodes CASSERGHQPQHF.